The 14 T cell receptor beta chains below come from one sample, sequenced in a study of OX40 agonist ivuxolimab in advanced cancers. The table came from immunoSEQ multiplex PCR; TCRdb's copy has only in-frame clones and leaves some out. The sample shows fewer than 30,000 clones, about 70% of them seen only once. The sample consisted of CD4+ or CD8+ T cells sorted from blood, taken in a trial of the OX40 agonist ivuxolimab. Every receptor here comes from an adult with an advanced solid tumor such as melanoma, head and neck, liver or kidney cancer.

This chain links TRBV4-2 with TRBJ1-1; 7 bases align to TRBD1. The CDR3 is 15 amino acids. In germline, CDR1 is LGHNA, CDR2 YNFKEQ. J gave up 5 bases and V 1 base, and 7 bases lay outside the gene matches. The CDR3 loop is CASSQAYRGGTEAFF. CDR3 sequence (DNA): TGTGCCAGCAGCCAAGCTTACAGGGGAGGGACTGAAGCTTTCTTT.

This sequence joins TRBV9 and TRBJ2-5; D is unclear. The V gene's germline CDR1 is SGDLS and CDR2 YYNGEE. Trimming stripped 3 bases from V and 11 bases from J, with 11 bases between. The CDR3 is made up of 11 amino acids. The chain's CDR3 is CASSGDGEQYF. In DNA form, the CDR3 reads TGTGCCAGCAGCGGTGATGGAGAGCAGTACTTC. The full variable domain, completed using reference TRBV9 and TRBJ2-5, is DSGVTQTPKHLITATGQRVTLRCSPRSGDLSVYWYQQSLDQGLQFLIQYYNGEERAKGNILERFSAQQFPDLHSELNLSSLELGDSALYFCASSGDGEQYFGPGTRLLVL.

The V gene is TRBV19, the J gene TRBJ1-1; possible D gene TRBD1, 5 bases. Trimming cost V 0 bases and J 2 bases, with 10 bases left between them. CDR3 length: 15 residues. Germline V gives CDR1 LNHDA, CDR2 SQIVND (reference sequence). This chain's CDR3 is CASSIDGGPNTEAFF. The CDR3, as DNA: TGTGCCAGTAGTATAGACGGGGGACCTAACACTGAAGCTTTCTTT.

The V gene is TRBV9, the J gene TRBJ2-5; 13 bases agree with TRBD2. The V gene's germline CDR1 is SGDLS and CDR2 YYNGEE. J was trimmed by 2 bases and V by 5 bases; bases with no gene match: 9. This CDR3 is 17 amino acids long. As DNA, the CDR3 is TGTGCCAGCAGTTGGAGGGGACTAGCGGGGTTACAAGAGACCCAGTACTTC. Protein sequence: CASSWRGLAGLQETQYF.

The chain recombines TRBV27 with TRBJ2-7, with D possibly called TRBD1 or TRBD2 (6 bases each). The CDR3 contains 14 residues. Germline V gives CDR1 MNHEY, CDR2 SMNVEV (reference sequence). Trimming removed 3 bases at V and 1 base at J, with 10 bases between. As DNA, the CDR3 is TGTGCCAGCAGTTTGGGGGGCCCATCCTACGAGCAGTACTTC. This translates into CASSLGGPSYEQYF.

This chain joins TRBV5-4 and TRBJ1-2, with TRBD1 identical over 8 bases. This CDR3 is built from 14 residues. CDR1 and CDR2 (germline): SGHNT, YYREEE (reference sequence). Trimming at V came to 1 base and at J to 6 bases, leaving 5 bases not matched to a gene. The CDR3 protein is CASSLQQGANGYTF. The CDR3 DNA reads TGTGCCAGCAGCTTGCAGCAGGGGGCAAATGGCTACACCTTC. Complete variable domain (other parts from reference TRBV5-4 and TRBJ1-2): ETGVTQSPTHLIKTRGQQVTLRCSSQSGHNTVSWYQQALGQGPQFIFQYYREEENGRGNFPPRFSGLQFPNYSSELNVNALELDDSALYLCASSLQQGANGYTFGSGTRLTVV.

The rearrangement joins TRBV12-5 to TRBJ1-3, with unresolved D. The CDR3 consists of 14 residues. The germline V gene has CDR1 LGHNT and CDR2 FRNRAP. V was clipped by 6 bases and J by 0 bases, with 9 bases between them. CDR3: CASGPQSSGNTIYF. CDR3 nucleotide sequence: TGTGCTAGTGGCCCACAGAGCTCTGGAAACACCATATATTTT.

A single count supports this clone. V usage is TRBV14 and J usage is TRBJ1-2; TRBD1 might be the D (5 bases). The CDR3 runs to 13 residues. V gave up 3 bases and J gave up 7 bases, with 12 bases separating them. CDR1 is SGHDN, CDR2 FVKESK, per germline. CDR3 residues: CASSHGRQRGYTF. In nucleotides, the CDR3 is TGTGCCAGCAGCCATGGTCGACAGCGTGGCTACACCTTC.

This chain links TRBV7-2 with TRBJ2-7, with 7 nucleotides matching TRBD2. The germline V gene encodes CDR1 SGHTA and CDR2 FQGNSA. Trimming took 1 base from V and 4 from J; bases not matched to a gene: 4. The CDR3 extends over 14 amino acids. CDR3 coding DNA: TGTGCCAGCAGCTTAGTACCGCGGGGGTACGAGCAGTACTTC. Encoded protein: CASSLVPRGYEQYF.

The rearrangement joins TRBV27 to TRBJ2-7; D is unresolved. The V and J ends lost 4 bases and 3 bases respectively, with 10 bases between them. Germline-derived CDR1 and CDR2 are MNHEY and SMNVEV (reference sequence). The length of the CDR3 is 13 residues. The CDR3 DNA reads TGTGCCAGCAGTTACGGCGCCAGCTACGAGCAGTACTTC. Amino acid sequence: CASSYGASYEQYF.

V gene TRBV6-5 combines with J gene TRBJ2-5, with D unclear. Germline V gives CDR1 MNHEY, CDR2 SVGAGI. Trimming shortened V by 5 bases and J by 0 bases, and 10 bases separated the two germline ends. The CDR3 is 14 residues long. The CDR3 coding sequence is TGTGCCAGCAGTAGGGTGGCCTACCAAGAGACCCAGTACTTC. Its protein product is CASSRVAYQETQYF.

The chain's CDR3 is CASSLESAGGKQYF. CDR3 sequence (DNA): TGTGCCAGCAGCTTAGAGTCGGCAGGGGGTAAGCAGTACTTC. The chain recombines TRBV11-2 with TRBJ2-7, with TRBD1 matching over 7 bases. The CDR3 extends over 14 amino acids. V trimming: 0 bases; J trimming: 8 bases; junction bases outside the gene matches: 7. The germline V gene has CDR1 SGHAT and CDR2 FQNNGV.

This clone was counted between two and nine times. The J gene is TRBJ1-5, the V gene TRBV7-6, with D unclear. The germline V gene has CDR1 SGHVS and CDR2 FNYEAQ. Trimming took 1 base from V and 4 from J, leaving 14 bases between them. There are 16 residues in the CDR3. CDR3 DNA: TGTGCCAGCAGCTTAGGGGGAGATCAGAGGAATCAGCCCCAGCATTTT. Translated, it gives CASSLGGDQRNQPQHF. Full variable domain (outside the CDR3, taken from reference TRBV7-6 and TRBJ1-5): GAGVSQSPRYKVTKRGQDVALRCDPISGHVSLYWYRQALGQGPEFLTYFNYEAQQDKSGLPNDRFSAERPEGSISTLTIQRTEQRDSAMYRCASSLGGDQRNQPQHFGDGTRLSIL.

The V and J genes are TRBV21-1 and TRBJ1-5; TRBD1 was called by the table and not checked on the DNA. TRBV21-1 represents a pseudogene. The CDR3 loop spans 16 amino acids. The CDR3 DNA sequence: TGTGCCAGGGGTTCTGGGCAGTCGTATAGCAATCAGCCCCAGCATTTT. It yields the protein CARGSGQSYSNQPQHF.